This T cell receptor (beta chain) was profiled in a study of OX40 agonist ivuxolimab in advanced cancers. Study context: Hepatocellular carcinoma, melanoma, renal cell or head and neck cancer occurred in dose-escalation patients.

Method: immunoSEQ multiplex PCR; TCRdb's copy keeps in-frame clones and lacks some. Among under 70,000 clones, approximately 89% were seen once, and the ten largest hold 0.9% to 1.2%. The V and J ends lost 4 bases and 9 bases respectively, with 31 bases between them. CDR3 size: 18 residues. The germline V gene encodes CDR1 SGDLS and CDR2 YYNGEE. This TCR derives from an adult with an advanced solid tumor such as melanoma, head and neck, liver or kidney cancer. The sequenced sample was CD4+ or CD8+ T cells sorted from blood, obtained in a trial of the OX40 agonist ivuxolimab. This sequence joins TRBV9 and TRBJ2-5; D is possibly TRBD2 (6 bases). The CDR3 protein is CASSLDGSRRGPVGAQYF. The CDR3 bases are TGTGCCAGCAGCCTCGACGGGTCCCGGCGGGGCCCCGTGGGGGCCCAGTACTTC.